These 22 T cell receptor beta chains were sequenced from one sample in a study of blood T cell repertoires in COVID-19 (dated by TCRdb to the early 2020s). To prepare the library, the immunoSEQ multiplex PCR assay was applied. TCRdb took this table from immuneACCESS and kept in-frame rearrangements with V and J called. Such tables lack part of the clones; where checked against another copy, unresolved V genes explain under half of the gap, and the rest is unexplained. For this sample the table gives more than 100,000 clones, of which roughly four fifths were detected only once. The top ten constitute approximately 5% of the sample. Sequencing used peripheral blood. These receptors all stem from a woman aged 70 to 79 with acute or convalescent COVID-19.

This rearrangement joins TRBV6-5 to TRBJ1-2; 8 bases line up with TRBD1. Trimming at V came to 4 bases and at J to 5 bases, leaving 3 bases not matched to a gene. Germline lookup yields CDR1 MNHEY and CDR2 SVGAGI. The length of the CDR3 is 13 residues. The CDR3 nucleotides read TGTGCCAGCAGTTTACAGGGGGAGTATGGCTACACCTTC. As protein: CASSLQGEYGYTF.

The rearrangement uses TRBV3-1 (or the pseudogene TRBV3-2) and TRBJ1-6, with 9 bases fitting TRBD1. Germline CDR1 and CDR2: LGHDT and YNNKEL (reference sequence). V dropped 4 bases and J dropped 6; count of bases not matched to a gene: 4. The CDR3 is made up of 15 amino acids. The CDR3 reads CASSPQDRGNSPLHF. In DNA form, the CDR3 reads TGTGCCAGCAGCCCACAGGACAGGGGTAATTCACCCCTCCACTTT.

This CDR3 reads CASSHSGGTGELFF. The CDR3 DNA sequence: TGTGCCAGCAGCCATTCAGGGGGCACCGGGGAGCTGTTTTTT. The chain has TRBV14 and TRBJ2-2, with 7 bases fitting TRBD1. Germline V gene sequence: CDR1 SGHDN, CDR2 FVKESK. Trimming at V came to 3 bases and at J to 4 bases, leaving 2 bases not matched to a gene. The CDR3 covers 14 residues.

The V and J genes are TRBV7-6 and TRBJ1-2; 8 positions match TRBD1. The CDR3 has 15 residues. With 5 bases clipped from V and 7 bases from J, the junction kept 12 bases outside the gene matches. Germline lookup yields CDR1 SGHVS and CDR2 FNYEAQ. This CDR3 reads CASSPDEQGGGGYTF. Written as DNA, the CDR3 is TGTGCCAGCAGCCCAGACGAACAGGGGGGAGGTGGCTACACCTTC.

V gene TRBV4-1 combines with J gene TRBJ1-1; the match to TRBD1 covers 10 bases. J lost 6 bases, V lost 8 bases, and 12 bases had no gene match. CDR1 MGHRA and CDR2 YSYEKL come from the germline V gene. This CDR3 spans 15 amino acids. The DNA for the CDR3 is TGCGCCAGCTGCGACAGGGGGCGGGGGGTGGCTGAAGCTTTCTTT. Protein sequence: CASCDRGRGVAEAFF.

The chain uses TRBV7-3 and TRBJ2-3; 14 bases line up with TRBD2. The V gene's germline CDR1 is SGHTA and CDR2 FQGTGA. The CDR3 sequence is 18 residues long. Germline trimming cut 5 bases from V and 2 bases from J; bases unmatched to any gene: 9. The CDR3 sequence is CASSPRLAGGRDTDTQYF. In DNA form, the CDR3 reads TGTGCCAGCAGCCCGCGACTAGCGGGGGGGCGGGACACAGATACGCAGTATTTT.

The chain employs TRBV2 and TRBJ1-5, with D tentatively TRBD1 (5 bases). V was cut by 3 bases and J by 7 bases, with 13 bases left in between. The CDR3 length is 14 residues. CDR1 and CDR2 (germline): SNHLY, FYNNEI. This CDR3 is CASSDWQGKQPQHF. The CDR3 nucleotides are TGTGCCAGCAGTGACTGGCAGGGTAAGCAGCCCCAGCATTTT.

The chain employs TRBV5-4 and TRBJ2-5; 11 nucleotides agree with TRBD1. The length of the CDR3 is 16 residues. The junction had 9 bases not matched to a gene; V was cut back by 3 bases and J by 5 bases. Germline V gene data show CDR1 as SGHNT and CDR2 as YYREEE (reference sequence). CDR3 amino acids: CASSSTGTGGGETQYF. The DNA of the CDR3 is TGTGCCAGCAGCTCGACCGGGACAGGGGGAGGGGAGACCCAGTACTTC.

This clone was observed a handful of times. This sequence joins TRBV6-5 and TRBJ1-2; 7 positions agree with TRBD1. This CDR3 has 14 residues. After removal of 7 bases from V and 4 bases from J, the junction contained 9 bases not matched to a gene. Germline values: CDR1 MNHEY, CDR2 SVGAGI. CDR3 sequence (DNA): TGTGCCAGCATGACCCCGACAGGGATCTATGGCTACACCTTC. It is translated as CASMTPTGIYGYTF.

This clone was counted between two and nine times. This chain links TRBV6-5 with TRBJ1-5, with D tentatively TRBD1 (5 bases). The CDR3 contains 15 residues. Germline values: CDR1 MNHEY, CDR2 SVGAGI. V gave up 6 bases and J gave up 7 bases, with 19 bases separating them. CDR3 sequence reads: CASRDRGARGQPQHF. CDR3 DNA sequence: TGTGCCAGCAGAGACCGGGGCGCCCGGGGGCAGCCCCAGCATTTT.

This chain connects TRBV13 to TRBJ2-7; the match to TRBD2 covers 7 bases. This CDR3 is 16 amino acids long. V was pared by 1 base and J by 2 bases, with 8 bases of the junction left unmatched. Germline CDR1 and CDR2: PRHDT and FYEKMQ (reference sequence). The DNA for the CDR3 is TGTGCCAGCAGCTTAGAGTTGGTGGGAGGGACCTACGAGCAGTACGTC. This gives the protein CASSLELVGGTYEQYV.

This sequence joins TRBV2 and TRBJ2-3; D remains unclear. CDR3 size: 13 residues. Trimming cost V 2 bases and J 1 base, with 4 bases left between them. CDR1 is SNHLY and CDR2 is FYNNEI in the germline V gene. CDR3 bases: TGTGCCAGCAGTGAACTAGGCACAGATACGCAGTATTTT. This codes for CASSELGTDTQYF.

The chain couples TRBV9 to TRBJ1-2, with 8 bases identical to TRBD1. In germline, CDR1 is SGDLS, CDR2 YYNGEE. This CDR3 is built from 18 residues. Trimming at V came to 4 bases and at J to 8 bases, leaving 22 bases not matched to a gene. In nucleotides, the CDR3 is TGTGCCAGCAGCCTAACCCCTAACCCGGAACAGGGGGGTAGGGGCTACACCTTC. Translation gives CASSLTPNPEQGGRGYTF.

The V gene is TRBV7-3, the J gene TRBJ2-1, with a weak D call TRBD2 (5 bases). V lost 3 bases and J 0 bases, leaving 6 bases between the germline ends. This CDR3 contains 14 residues. Germline assignment: CDR1 SGHTA and CDR2 FQGTGA. CDR3 residues: CASSFGISYNEQFF. The CDR3 DNA is TGTGCCAGCAGCTTCGGGATCTCCTACAATGAGCAGTTCTTC.

The chain recombines TRBV3-1 (or the pseudogene TRBV3-2) with TRBJ2-1; 11 bases agree with TRBD2. The CDR3 has 18 residues. After removal of 1 base from V and 0 bases from J, the junction contained 5 bases not matched to a gene. The germline gives CDR1 LGHDT, CDR2 YNNKEL (reference sequence). This chain's CDR3 is CASSQGLAGGSSYNEQFF. The CDR3 DNA reads TGTGCCAGCAGCCAAGGTCTAGCGGGGGGAAGCTCCTACAATGAGCAGTTCTTC.

The chain recombines TRBV9 with TRBJ1-2; 7 bases line up with TRBD1. With 3 bases clipped from V and 7 bases from J, the junction kept 9 bases outside the gene matches. The CDR3 sequence is 14 residues long. CDR1 and CDR2 (germline): SGDLS, YYNGEE. The CDR3 nucleotides read TGTGCCAGCAGCGGAACGTTGACAGGGAGTGGCTACACCTTC. Amino acid sequence: CASSGTLTGSGYTF.

V is TRBV10-1 and J is TRBJ1-6; D possibly corresponds to TRBD1 (6 bases). The CDR3 consists of 11 residues. CDR1 and CDR2 (germline): WNHNN, SYGVQD (reference sequence). Trimming cost V 7 bases and J 13 bases, with 11 bases left between them. Here the CDR3 DNA reads TGCGCCAGCAAGGGGGTGAGTCCCCTCCACTTT. Translating it yields CASKGVSPLHF.

The rearrangement links TRBV11-3 to TRBJ1-1; D call uncertain. The CDR3 runs to 12 residues. The V gene's germline CDR1 is SGHNT and CDR2 YENEEA. V lost 4 bases, J lost 10 bases, and 13 bases lay in between. As DNA, the CDR3 is TGTGCCAGCAGCTCAAACCCGATCGGAGCTTTCTTT. Translated: CASSSNPIGAFF.

The rearrangement joins TRBV3-1 (or the pseudogene TRBV3-2) to TRBJ1-3; D is perhaps TRBD1 (5 bases). Trimming shortened V by 5 bases and J by 0 bases, and 11 bases separated the two germline ends. Germline V gene sequence: CDR1 LGHDT, CDR2 YNNKEL (reference sequence). CDR3 length: 15 amino acids. CDR3 nucleotide sequence: TGTGCCAGCAGCTCCCGGGACTACTCTGGAAACACCATATATTTT. Its protein is CASSSRDYSGNTIYF.

This chain connects TRBV20-1 to TRBJ1-2, with D possibly being TRBD1 (6 bases). The length of the CDR3 is 14 residues. V shed 3 bases and J shed 7 bases, with 18 bases lying between them. Germline lookup yields CDR1 DFQATT and CDR2 SNEGSKA (reference sequence). CDR3 amino acids: CSASNAGGGLGYTF. The CDR3 nucleotides are TGCAGTGCTAGTAACGCGGGGGGCGGTCTTGGCTACACCTTC.

The chain recombines TRBV19 with TRBJ1-3, with D tentatively TRBD1 (6 bases). Trimming shortened V by 9 bases and J by 1 base, and 10 bases separated the two germline ends. This CDR3 is built from 13 residues. The germline CDR1 and CDR2 sequences are LNHDA and SQIVND (reference sequence). CDR3 in DNA: TGTGCCAGCAAACAGGGATCTGGAAACACCATATATTTT. This encodes CASKQGSGNTIYF. The whole variable domain, filled in from reference TRBV19 and TRBJ1-3, reads DGGITQSPKYLFRKEGQNVTLSCEQNLNHDAMYWYRQDPGQGLRLIYYSQIVNDFQKGDIAEGYSVSREKKESFPLTVTSAQKNPTAFYLCASKQGSGNTIYFGEGSWLTVV.

The DNA for the CDR3 is TGTGCCACCAGTCCGACTAGCGGGGTTGAAGGTTCCAATGAGCAGTTCTTC. It is translated as CATSPTSGVEGSNEQFF. The V call is TRBV24-1, the J call TRBJ2-1; 11 nucleotides agree with TRBD2. The CDR3 is made up of 17 amino acids. CDR1 and CDR2 from the germline V gene are KGHDR and SFDVKD. The trim removed 6 bases at V and 6 bases at J, leaving 12 bases unmatched.